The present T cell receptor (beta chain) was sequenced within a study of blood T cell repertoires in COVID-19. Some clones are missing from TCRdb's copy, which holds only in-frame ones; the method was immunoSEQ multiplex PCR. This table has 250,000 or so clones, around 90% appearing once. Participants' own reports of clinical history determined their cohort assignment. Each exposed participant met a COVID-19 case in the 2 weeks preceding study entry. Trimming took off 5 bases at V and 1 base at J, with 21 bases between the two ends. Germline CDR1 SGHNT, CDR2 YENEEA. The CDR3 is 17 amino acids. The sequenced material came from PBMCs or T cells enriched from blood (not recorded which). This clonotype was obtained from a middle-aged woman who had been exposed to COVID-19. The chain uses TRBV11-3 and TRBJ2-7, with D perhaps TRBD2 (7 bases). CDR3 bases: TGTGCCAGCAGCGACGCTGGGGGGGCGCGGATTTCCTACGAGCAGTACTTC. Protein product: CASSDAGGARISYEQYF.